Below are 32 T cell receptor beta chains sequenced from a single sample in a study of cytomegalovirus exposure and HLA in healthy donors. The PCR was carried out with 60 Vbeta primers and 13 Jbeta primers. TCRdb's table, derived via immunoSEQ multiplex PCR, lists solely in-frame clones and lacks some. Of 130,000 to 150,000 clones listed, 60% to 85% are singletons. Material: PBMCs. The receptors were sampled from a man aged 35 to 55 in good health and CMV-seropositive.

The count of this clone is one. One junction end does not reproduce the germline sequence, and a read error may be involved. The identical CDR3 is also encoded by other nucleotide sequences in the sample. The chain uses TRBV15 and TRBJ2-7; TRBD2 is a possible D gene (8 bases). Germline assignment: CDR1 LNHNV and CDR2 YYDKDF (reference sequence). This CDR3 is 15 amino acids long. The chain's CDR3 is CATSRDREGAGEQYF. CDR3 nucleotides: TGTGCCACCAGCAGAGATCGGGAGGGGGCAGGGGAGCAGTACTTT. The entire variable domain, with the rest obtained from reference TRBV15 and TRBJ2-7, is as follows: DAMVIQNPRYQVTQFGKPVTLSCSQTLNHNVMYWYQQKSSQAPKLLFHYYDKDFNNEADTPDNFQSRRPNTSFCFLDIRSPGLGDTAMYLCATSRDREGAGEQYFGPGTRLTVT.

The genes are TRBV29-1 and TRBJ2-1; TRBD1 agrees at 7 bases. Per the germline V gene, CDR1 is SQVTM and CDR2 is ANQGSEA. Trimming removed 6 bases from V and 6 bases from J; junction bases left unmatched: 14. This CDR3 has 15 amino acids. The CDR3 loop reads CSVAALGQFRNEQFF. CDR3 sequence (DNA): TGCAGCGTCGCTGCTCTGGGACAGTTTCGCAATGAGCAGTTCTTC.

The CDR3 bases are TGCGCCAGCAGCCACGTTACTAGCGGTAGAAGCTCCTACAATGAGCAGTTCTTC. Residues: CASSHVTSGRSSYNEQFF. The rearrangement links TRBV4-3 to TRBJ2-1, with 8 bases aligning to TRBD2. Germline loops: CDR1 LGHNA, CDR2 YSLEER. After removal of 3 bases from V and 0 bases from J, the junction contained 10 bases not matched to a gene. The CDR3 length is 18 residues.

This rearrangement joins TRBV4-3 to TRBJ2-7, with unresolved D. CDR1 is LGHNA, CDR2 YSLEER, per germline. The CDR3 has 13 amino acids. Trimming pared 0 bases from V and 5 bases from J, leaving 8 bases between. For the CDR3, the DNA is TGCGCCAGCAGCCAAGACGCGGTAGACGAGCAGTACTTC. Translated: CASSQDAVDEQYF.

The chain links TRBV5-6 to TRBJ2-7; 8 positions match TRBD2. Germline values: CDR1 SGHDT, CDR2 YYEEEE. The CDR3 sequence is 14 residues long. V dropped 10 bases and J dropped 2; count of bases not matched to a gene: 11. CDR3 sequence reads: CASRRRGGTYEQYF. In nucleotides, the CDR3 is TGTGCCTCCCGAAGACGCGGGGGGACCTACGAGCAGTACTTC.

CDR3 DNA sequence: TGCGCCAGCAGCCCCGGGGACAACGTTAACACCGGGGAGCTGTTTTTT. Translating gives CASSPGDNVNTGELFF. The chain carries TRBV5-1 and TRBJ2-2; D possibly corresponds to TRBD1 (6 bases). CDR1 and CDR2 (germline): SGHRS, YFSETQ. V dropped 4 bases and J dropped 2 bases, with 15 bases sitting between them. This CDR3 is built from 16 residues.

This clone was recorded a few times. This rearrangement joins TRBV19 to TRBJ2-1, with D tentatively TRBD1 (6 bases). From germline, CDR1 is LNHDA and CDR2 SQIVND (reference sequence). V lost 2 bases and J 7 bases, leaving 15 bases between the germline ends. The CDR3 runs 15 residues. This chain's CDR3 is CASSITGTVVNEQFF. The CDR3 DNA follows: TGTGCCAGTAGTATAACAGGGACGGTTGTAAATGAGCAGTTCTTC.

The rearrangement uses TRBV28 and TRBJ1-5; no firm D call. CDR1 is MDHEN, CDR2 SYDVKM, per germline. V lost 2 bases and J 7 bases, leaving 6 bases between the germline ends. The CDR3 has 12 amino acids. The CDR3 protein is CASSLIQQPQHF. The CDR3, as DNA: TGTGCCAGCAGTTTAATACAACAGCCCCAGCATTTT.

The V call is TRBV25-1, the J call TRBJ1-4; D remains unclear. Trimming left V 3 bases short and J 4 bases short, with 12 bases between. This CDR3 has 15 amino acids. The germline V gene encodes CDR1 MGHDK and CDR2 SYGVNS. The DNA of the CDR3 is TGTGCCAGCAGTGATCTTGGCGGAGTTAATGAAAAACTGTTTTTT. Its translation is CASSDLGGVNEKLFF.

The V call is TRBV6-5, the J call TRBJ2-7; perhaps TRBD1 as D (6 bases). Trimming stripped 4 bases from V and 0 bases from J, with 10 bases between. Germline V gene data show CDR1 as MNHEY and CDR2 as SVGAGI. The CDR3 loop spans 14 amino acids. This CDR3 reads CASSSGTISYEQYF. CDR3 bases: TGTGCCAGCAGTTCTGGGACAATCTCCTACGAGCAGTACTTC.

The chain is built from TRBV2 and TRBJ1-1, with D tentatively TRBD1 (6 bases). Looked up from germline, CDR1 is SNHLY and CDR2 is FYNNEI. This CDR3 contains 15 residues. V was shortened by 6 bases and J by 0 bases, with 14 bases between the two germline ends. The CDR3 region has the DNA TGTGCCAGCAGCCGACCAGGGGTCTTGAACACTGAAGCTTTCTTT. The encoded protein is CASSRPGVLNTEAFF.

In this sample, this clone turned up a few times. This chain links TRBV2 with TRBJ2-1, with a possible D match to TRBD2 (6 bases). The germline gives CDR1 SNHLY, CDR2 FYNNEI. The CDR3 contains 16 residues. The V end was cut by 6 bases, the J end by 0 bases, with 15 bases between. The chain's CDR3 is CASSYRDSSSYNEQFF. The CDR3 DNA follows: TGTGCCAGCAGCTACCGGGACTCCAGCTCCTACAATGAGCAGTTCTTC.

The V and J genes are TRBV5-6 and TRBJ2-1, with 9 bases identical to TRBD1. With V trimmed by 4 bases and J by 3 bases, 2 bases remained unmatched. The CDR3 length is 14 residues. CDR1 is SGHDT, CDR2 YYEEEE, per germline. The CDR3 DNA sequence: TGTGCCAGCAGCAAGGACAGGGGCTACAATGAGCAGTTCTTC. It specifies CASSKDRGYNEQFF.

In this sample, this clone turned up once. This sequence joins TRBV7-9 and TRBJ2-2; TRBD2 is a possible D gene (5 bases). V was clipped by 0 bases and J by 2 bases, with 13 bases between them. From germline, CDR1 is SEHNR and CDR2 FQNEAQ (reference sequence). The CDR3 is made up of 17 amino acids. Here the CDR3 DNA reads TGTGCCAGCAGCTTAGCCACAGCACTAGAAAACACCGGGGAGCTGTTTTTT. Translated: CASSLATALENTGELFF.

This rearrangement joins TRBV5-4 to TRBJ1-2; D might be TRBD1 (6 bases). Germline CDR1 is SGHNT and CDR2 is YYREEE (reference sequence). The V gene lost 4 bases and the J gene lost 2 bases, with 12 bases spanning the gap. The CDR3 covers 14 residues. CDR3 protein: CASSGYTGNYGYTF. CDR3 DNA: TGTGCCAGCAGCGGCTATACAGGGAACTATGGCTACACCTTC.

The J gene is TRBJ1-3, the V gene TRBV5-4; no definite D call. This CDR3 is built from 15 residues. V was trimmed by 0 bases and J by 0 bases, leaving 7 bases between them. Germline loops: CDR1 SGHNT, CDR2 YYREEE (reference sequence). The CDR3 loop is CASSLGGDSGNTIYF. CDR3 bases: TGTGCCAGCAGCTTGGGAGGAGACTCTGGAAACACCATATATTTT.

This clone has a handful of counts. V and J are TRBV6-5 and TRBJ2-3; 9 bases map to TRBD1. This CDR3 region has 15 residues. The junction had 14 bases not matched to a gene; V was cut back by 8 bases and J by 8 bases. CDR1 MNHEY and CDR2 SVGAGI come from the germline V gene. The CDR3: CASSRGQGHLGTQYF. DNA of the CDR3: TGTGCCAGCTCAAGAGGACAGGGGCATTTAGGTACGCAGTATTTT.

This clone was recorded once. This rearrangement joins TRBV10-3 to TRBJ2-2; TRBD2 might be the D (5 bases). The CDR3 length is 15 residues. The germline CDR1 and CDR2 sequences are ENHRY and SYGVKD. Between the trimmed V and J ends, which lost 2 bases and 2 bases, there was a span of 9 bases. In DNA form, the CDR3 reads TGTGCCATCAGTGAGATCAGCGGTAACACCGGGGAGCTGTTTTTT. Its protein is CAISEISGNTGELFF.

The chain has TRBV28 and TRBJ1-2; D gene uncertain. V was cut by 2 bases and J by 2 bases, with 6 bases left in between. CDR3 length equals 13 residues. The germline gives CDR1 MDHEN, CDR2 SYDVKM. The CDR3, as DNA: TGTGCCAGCAGTTTAAACGGGAACTATGGCTACACCTTC. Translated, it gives CASSLNGNYGYTF.

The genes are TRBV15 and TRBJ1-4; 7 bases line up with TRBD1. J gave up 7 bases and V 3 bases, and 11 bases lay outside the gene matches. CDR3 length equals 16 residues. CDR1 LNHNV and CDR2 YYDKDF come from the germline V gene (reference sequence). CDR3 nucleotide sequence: TGTGCCACCAGCAGCTCTAAGGGGGCCTTGGGTGAAAAACTGTTTTTT. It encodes CATSSSKGALGEKLFF.

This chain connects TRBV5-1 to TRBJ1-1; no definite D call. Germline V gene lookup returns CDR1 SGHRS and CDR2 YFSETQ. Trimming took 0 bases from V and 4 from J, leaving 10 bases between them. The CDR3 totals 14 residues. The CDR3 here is CASSLGPSGTEAFF. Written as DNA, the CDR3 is TGCGCCAGCAGCTTGGGACCTTCGGGCACTGAAGCTTTCTTT.

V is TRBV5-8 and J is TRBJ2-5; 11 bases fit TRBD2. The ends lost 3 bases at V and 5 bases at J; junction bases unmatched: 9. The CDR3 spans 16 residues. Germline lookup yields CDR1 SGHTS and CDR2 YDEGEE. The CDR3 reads CASSSRLAGGGETQYF. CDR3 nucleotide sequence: TGTGCCAGCAGCTCCCGGCTAGCGGGGGGTGGCGAGACCCAGTACTTC.

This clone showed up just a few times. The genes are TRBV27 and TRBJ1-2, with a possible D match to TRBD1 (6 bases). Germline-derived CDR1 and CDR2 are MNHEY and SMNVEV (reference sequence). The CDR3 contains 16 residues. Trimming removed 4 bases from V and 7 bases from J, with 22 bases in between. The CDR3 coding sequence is TGTGCCAGCAGTTACCTCCCCACTACAGGGCCGGGTGGCTACACCTTC. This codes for CASSYLPTTGPGGYTF.

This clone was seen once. In nucleotides, the CDR3 is TGTGCCAGCAGTAGACAGGAAGCCCGAAACACTGAAGCTTTCTTT. As protein: CASSRQEARNTEAFF. The chain couples TRBV2 to TRBJ1-1, with D possibly TRBD1 on 6 matching bases. The CDR3 totals 15 residues. Trimming cost V 5 bases and J 2 bases, with 15 bases left between them. CDR1 and CDR2 from the germline V gene are SNHLY and FYNNEI.

This chain's CDR3 is CASSLTGSTNEKLFF. CDR3 nucleotide sequence: TGCGCCAGCAGCTTGACAGGTTCAACTAATGAAAAACTGTTTTTT. This chain connects TRBV5-1 to TRBJ1-4, with D possibly being TRBD1 (5 bases). The germline V gene has CDR1 SGHRS and CDR2 YFSETQ. The CDR3 covers 15 residues. V shed 1 base and J shed 0 bases, with 7 bases lying between them.

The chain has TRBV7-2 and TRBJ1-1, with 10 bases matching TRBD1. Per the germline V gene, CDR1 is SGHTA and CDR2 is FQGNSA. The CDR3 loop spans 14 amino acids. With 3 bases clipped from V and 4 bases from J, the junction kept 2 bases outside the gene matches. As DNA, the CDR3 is TGTGCCAGCAGCTTGACAGGGGGCGGCACTGAAGCTTTCTTT. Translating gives CASSLTGGGTEAFF.

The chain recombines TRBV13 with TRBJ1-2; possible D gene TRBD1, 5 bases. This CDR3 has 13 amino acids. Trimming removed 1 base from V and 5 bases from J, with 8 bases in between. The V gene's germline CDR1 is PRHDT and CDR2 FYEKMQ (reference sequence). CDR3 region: CASSLATEYGYTF. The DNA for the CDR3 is TGTGCCAGCAGCTTAGCGACAGAGTATGGCTACACCTTC.

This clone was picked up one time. CDR3 amino acids: CAISDRGVLSYEQYF. For the CDR3, the DNA is TGTGCCATCAGTGACAGGGGGGTCCTCTCCTACGAGCAGTACTTC. The chain has TRBV10-3 and TRBJ2-7; TRBD1 might be the D (7 bases). Germline CDR1 ENHRY, CDR2 SYGVKD. V was pared by 3 bases and J by 0 bases, with 12 bases between. The CDR3 spans 15 residues.

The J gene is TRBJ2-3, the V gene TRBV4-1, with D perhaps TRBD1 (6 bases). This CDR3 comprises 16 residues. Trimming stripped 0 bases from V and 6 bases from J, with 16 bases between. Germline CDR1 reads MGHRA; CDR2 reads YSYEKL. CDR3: CASSQEQSQGTDTQYF. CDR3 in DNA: TGCGCCAGCAGCCAAGAACAAAGCCAGGGGACGGATACGCAGTATTTT.

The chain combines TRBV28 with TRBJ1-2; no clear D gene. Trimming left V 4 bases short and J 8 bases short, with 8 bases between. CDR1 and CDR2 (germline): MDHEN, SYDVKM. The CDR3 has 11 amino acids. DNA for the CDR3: TGTGCCAGCAGTTGGACGGGAGGCTACACCTTC. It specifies CASSWTGGYTF.

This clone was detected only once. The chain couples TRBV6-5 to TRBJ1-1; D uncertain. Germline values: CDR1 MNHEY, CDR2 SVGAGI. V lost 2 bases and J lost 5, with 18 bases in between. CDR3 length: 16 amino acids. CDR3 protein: CASSYVVGGLGTEAFF. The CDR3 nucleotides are TGTGCCAGCAGTTACGTGGTTGGAGGACTGGGGACTGAAGCTTTCTTT.

CDR3 nucleotides: TGTGCCAGCTCATCGGGGACAGGGGGCGAAGAAAAACTGTTTTTT. It codes for CASSSGTGGEEKLFF. This chain connects TRBV18 to TRBJ1-4, with 12 positions matching TRBD1. The CDR3 loop spans 15 amino acids. J was trimmed by 8 bases and V by 5 bases; bases with no gene match: 6. Germline lookup yields CDR1 KGHSH and CDR2 LQKENI.